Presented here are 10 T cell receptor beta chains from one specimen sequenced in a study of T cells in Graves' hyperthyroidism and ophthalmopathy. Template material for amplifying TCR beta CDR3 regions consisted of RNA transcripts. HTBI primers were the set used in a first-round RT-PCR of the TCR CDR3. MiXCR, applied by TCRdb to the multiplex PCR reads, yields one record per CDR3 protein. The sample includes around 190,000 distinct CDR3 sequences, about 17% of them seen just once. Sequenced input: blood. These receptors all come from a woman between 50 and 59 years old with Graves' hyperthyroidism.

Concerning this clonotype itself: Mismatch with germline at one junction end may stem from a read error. Here the CDR3 reads CASSDPGGSEQYF. For the CDR3, the DNA is TGTGCTAGCAGCGACCCAGGGGGAAGCGAGCAGTACTTC. The chain recombines TRBV7-7 with TRBJ2-7, with 7 bases aligning to TRBD1. There are 13 residues in the CDR3. Germline CDR1 reads SSHAT; CDR2 reads FNYEAQ (reference sequence).

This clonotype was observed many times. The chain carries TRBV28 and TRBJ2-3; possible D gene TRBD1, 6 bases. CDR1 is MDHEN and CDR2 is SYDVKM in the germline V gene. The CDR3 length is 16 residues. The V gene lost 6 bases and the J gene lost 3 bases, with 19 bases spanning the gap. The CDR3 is CASSPLAGGRTDTQYF. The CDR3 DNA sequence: TGTGCCAGCAGCCCTCTCGCTGGGGGCCGGACAGATACGCAGTATTTT.

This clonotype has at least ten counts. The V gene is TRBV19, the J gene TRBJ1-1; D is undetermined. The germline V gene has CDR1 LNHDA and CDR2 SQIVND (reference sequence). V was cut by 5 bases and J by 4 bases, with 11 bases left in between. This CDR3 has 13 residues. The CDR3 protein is CASSPSRLTEAFF. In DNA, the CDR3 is TGTGCCAGTAGTCCCTCGAGGCTCACTGAAGCTTTCTTT.

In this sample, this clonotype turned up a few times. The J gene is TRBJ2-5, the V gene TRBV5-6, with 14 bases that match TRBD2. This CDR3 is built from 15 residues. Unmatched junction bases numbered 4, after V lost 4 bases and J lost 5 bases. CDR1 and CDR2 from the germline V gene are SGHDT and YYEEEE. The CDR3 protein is CASSRRLAGGETQYF. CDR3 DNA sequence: TGTGCCAGCAGCCGAAGACTAGCGGGAGGGGAGACCCAGTACTTC.

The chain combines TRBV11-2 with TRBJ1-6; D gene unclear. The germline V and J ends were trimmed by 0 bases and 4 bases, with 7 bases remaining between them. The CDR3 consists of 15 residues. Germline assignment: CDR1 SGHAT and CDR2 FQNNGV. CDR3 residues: CASSLERVYNSPLHF. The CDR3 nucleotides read TGTGCCAGCAGCTTAGAACGGGTTTATAATTCACCCCTCCACTTT.

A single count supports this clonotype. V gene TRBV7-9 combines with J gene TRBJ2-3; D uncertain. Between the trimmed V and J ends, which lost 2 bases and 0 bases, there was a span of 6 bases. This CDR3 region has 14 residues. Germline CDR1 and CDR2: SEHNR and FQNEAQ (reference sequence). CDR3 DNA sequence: TGTGCCAGCAGCTTACATATTAGCACAGATACGCAGTATTTT. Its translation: CASSLHISTDTQYF.

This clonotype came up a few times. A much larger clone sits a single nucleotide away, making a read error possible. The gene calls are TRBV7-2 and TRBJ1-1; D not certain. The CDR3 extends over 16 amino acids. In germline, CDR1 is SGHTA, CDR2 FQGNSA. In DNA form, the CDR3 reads TGTGCCAGCAGCTTTACAGCCGGCTCGCGGAACACTGGAGCTTTCTTT. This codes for CASSFTAGSRNTGAFF.

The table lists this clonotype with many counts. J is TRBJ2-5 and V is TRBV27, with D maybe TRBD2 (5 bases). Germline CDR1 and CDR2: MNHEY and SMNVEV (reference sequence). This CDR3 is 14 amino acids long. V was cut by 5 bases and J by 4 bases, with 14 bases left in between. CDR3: CASSTRALRETQYF. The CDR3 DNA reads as TGTGCCAGCAGTACGAGGGCCTTGCGAGAGACCCAGTACTTC.

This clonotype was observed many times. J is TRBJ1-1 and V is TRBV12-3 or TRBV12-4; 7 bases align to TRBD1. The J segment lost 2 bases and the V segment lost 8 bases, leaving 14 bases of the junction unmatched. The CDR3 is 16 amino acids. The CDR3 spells CASGTGQSFRNTEAFF. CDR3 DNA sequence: TGTGCCAGCGGCACGGGACAGAGCTTTCGTAACACTGAAGCTTTCTTT.

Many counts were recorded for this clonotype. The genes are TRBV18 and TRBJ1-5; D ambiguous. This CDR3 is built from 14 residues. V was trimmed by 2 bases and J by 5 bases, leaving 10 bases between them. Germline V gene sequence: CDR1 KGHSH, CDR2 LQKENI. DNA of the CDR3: TGTGCCAGCTCACCAACTCAAGGACATCAGCCCCAGCATTTT. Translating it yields CASSPTQGHQPQHF.